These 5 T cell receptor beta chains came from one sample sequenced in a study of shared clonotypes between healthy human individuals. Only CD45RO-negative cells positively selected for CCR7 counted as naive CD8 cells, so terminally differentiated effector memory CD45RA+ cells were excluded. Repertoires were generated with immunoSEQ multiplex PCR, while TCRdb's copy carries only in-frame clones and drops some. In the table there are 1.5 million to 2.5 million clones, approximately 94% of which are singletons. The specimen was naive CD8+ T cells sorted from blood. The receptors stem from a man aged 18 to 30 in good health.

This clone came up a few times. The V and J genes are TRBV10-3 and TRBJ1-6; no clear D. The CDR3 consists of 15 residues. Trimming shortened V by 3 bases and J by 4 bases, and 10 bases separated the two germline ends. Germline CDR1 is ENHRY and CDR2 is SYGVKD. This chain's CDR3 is CAISEPGGYNSPLHF. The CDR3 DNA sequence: TGTGCCATCAGTGAACCCGGAGGGTATAATTCACCCCTCCACTTT.

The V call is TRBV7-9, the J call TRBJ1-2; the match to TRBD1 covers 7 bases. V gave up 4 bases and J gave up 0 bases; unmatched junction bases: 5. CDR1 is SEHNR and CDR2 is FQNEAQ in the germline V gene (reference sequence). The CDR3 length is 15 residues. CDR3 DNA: TGTGCCAGCAGCTCACAGGGGAATCCTAACTATGGCTACACCTTC. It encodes CASSSQGNPNYGYTF. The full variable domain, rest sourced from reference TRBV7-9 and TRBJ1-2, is DTGVSQNPRHKITKRGQNVTFRCDPISEHNRLYWYRQTLGQGPEFLTYFQNEAQLEKSRLLSDRFSAERPKGSFSTLEIQRTEQGDSAMYLCASSSQGNPNYGYTFGSGTRLTVV.

The CDR3 DNA follows: TGCGCCAGCAGCCAAAAAGTGACAGGCCCCTACGAGCAGTACTTC. Translating it yields CASSQKVTGPYEQYF. The genes are TRBV4-1 and TRBJ2-7; weak D call: TRBD1 (6 bases). In germline, CDR1 is MGHRA, CDR2 YSYEKL. This CDR3 comprises 15 residues. Between the trimmed V and J ends, which lost 2 bases and 2 bases, there was a span of 13 bases.

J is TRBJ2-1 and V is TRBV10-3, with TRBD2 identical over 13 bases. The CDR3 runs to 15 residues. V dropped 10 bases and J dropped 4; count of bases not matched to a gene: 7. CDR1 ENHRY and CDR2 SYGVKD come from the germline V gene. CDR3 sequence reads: CASSRGLAGYNEQFF. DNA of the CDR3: TGTGCCAGCTCAAGGGGACTAGCGGGGTACAATGAGCAGTTCTTC.

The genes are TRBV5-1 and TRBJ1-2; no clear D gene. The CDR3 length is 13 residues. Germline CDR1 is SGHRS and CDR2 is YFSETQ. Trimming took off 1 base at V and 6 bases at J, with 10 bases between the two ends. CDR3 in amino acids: CASSLRPADGYTF. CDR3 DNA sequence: TGCGCCAGCAGCTTGAGACCGGCCGATGGCTACACCTTC.